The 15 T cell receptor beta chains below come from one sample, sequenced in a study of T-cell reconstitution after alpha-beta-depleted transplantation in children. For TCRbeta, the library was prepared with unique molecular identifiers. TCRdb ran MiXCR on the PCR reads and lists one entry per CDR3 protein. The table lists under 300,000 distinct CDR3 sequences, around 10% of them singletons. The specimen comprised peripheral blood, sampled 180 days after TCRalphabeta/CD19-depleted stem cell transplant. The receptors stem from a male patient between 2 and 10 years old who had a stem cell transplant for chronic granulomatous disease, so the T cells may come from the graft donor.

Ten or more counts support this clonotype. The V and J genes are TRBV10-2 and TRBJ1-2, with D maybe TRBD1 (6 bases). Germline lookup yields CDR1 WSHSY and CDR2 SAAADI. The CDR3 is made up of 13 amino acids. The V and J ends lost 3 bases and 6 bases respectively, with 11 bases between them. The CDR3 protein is CASSDGPGDGYTF. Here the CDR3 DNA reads TGCGCCAGCAGTGATGGTCCAGGGGATGGCTACACCTTC.

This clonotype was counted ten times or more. The CDR3 DNA is TGTGCCAGCAGTATAAGAAGACAGGGGGCCGTGGAGACCCAGTACTTC. Encoded protein: CASSIRRQGAVETQYF. V is TRBV12-3 or TRBV12-4 and J is TRBJ2-5; 10 bases line up with TRBD1. V gave up 5 bases and J gave up 5 bases; unmatched junction bases: 11. The CDR3 spans 16 residues.

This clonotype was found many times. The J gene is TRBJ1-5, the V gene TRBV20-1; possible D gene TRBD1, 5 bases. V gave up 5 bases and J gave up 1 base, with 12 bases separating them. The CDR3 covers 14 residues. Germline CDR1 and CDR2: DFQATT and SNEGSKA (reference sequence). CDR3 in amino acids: CSAWGGGSNQPQHF. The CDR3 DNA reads TGCAGTGCTTGGGGGGGTGGGAGCAATCAGCCCCAGCATTTT.

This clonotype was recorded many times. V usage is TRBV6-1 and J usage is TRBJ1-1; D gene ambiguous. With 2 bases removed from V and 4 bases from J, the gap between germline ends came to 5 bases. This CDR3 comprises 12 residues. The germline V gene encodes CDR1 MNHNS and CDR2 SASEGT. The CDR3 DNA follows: TGTGCCAGCAGTGAAAGGGCCACTGAAGCTTTCTTT. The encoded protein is CASSERATEAFF.

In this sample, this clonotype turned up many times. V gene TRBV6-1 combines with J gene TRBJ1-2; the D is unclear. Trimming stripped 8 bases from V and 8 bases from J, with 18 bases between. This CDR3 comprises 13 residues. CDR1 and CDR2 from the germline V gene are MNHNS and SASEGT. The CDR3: CASSPAGGLGYTF. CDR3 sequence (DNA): TGTGCCAGCTCACCCGCCGGAGGTCTCGGCTACACCTTC.

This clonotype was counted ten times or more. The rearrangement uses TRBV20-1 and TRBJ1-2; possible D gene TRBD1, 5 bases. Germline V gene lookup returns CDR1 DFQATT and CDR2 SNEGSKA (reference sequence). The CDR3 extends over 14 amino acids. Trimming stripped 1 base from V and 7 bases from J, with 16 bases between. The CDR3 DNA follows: TGCAGTGCTAGAGGCGACAGAGGGGTTGGTGGCTACACCTTC. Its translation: CSARGDRGVGGYTF.

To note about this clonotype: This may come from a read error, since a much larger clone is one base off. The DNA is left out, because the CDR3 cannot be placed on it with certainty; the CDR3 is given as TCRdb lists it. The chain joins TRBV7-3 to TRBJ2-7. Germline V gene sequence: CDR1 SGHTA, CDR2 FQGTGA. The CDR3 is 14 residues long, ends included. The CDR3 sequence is CASSFASGSGEQHF.

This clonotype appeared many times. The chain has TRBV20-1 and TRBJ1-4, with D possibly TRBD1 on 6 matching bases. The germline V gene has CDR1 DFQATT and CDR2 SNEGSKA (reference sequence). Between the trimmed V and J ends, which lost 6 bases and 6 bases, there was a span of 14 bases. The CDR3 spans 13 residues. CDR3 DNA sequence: TGCAGTGCCGAACAGGGCCGAGATGAAAAACTGTTTTTT. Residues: CSAEQGRDEKLFF.

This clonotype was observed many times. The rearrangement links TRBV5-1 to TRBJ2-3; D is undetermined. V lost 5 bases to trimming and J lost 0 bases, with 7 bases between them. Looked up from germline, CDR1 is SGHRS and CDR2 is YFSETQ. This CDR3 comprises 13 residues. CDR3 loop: CASRLDSTDTQYF. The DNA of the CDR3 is TGCGCCAGCAGACTTGATAGCACAGATACGCAGTATTTT.

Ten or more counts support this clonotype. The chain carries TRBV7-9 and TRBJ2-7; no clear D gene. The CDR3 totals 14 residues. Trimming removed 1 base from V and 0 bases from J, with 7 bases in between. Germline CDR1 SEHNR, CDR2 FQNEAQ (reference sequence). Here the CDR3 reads CASSLGLRSYEQYF. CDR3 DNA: TGTGCCAGCAGCTTAGGGCTTCGCTCCTACGAGCAGTACTTC.

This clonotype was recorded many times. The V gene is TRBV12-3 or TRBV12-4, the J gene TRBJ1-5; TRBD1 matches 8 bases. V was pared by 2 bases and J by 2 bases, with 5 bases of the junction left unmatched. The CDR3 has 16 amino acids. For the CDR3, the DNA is TGTGCCAGCAGTTTATTCGACAGGGGAGGCAATCAGCCCCAGCATTTT. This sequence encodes CASSLFDRGGNQPQHF.

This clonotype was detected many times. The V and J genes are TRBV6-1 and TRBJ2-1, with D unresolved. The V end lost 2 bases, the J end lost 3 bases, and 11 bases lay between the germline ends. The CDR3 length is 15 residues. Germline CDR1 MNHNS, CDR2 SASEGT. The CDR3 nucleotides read TGTGCCAGCAGTGAAACTTGGCCTCTCTACAATGAGCAGTTCTTC. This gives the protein CASSETWPLYNEQFF.

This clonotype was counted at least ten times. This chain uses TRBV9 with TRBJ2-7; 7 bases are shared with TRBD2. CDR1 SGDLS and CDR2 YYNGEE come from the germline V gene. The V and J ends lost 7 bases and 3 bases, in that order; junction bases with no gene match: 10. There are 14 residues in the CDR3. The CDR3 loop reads CASPPWDYDYEQYF. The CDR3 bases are TGTGCCAGCCCCCCCTGGGACTACGACTACGAGCAGTACTTC.

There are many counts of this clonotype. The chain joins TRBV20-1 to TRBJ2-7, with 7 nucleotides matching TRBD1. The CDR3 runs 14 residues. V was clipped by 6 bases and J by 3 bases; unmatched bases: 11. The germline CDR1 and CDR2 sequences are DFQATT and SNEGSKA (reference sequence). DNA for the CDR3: TGCAGTGCAGGGGACAGCCGACGGCTCTACGAGCAGTACTTC. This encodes CSAGDSRRLYEQYF.

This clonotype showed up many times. The CDR3 region has the DNA TGCAGTGCCGAACCCGTTCCTGGCACAGATACGCAGTATTTT. Its translation is CSAEPVPGTDTQYF. V is TRBV20-1 and J is TRBJ2-3, with D unresolved. V was pared by 6 bases and J by 1 base, with 14 bases between. CDR3 length equals 14 residues. Germline V CDR1 and CDR2: DFQATT, SNEGSKA (reference sequence).